These 4 T cell receptor beta chains were sequenced from one sample in a study of blood T cell repertoires in COVID-19. The assay was immunoSEQ multiplex PCR, and TCRdb's table has in-frame clones only and misses some. This sample has about 110,000 clones, with about 89% found just once. The specimen sequenced was peripheral blood. The receptors originated from a man in his forties with acute or convalescent COVID-19.

V gene TRBV7-9 combines with J gene TRBJ1-3, with 7 nucleotides matching TRBD1. V shed 4 bases and J 0 bases; nucleotides not matched to a gene: 3. CDR3 size: 15 residues. Germline V lookup: CDR1 SEHNR, CDR2 FQNEAQ (reference sequence). Here the CDR3 DNA reads TGTGCCAGCAGCTCAGACAGGGACTCTGGAAACACCATATATTTT. Translation: CASSSDRDSGNTIYF.

This chain links TRBV6-6 with TRBJ2-7; 8 bases fit TRBD1. The CDR3 runs 13 residues. V was clipped by 7 bases and J by 1 base; unmatched bases: 3. CDR1 is MNHNY, CDR2 SVGAGI, per germline (reference sequence). DNA for the CDR3: TGTGCCAGCAATAGGGACAGGTCCTACGAGCAGTACTTC. It yields the protein CASNRDRSYEQYF.

The CDR3 coding sequence is TGTGCTAGTGGTCCCGGGGTGGGTCAGCCCCAGCATTTT. Translating gives CASGPGVGQPQHF. This chain joins TRBV12-5 and TRBJ1-5, with D uncertain. The ends were cut back, 5 bases at V and 6 bases at J, with 11 bases in the middle. CDR3 size: 13 residues. CDR1 and CDR2 (germline): LGHNT, FRNRAP.

The chain joins TRBV30 to TRBJ1-2, with 9 bases identical to TRBD1. Losses at the gene ends were 5 bases for V and 8 bases for J; bases not matched to a gene: 9. Germline assignment: CDR1 GTSNPN and CDR2 SVGIG (reference sequence). The CDR3 has 13 amino acids. This CDR3 is CAWVGGQGQGYTF. CDR3 DNA: TGTGCCTGGGTAGGGGGACAGGGACAAGGCTACACCTTC.